This is a list of T cell receptor beta chains from one sample in a study of T-cell memory formation after mild COVID-19. TCRdb processed the 5' RACE reads anew with MiXCR; each CDR3 protein has one entry. The table lists roughly 100,000 distinct CDR3 sequences, 9.5% to 15% of them singletons. Material for sequencing was PBMCs or a T cell subset sorted from them (not recorded which). These receptors originate from an adult woman who had mild COVID-19 (a few samples of this study predate the infection). Cell type and time point are not known. Both conserved end residues are part of each CDR3. A D gene is named only where the DNA matches it firmly. The size entry is marked missing in some rows and otherwise reads once, few, many or a size class.

>TRBJ2-5|TRBV5-4|.|few
TGTGCCAGCAGCTTGGGAGCAGGGAACCAAGAGACCCAGTACTTC
CASSLGAGNQETQYF
>TRBJ2-1|TRBV15|.|.
TGTGCCACCAGCGGAGGACCCTCGGAAATTTCAGGGTCATTCTTC
CATSGGPSEISGSFF
>TRBJ1-1|TRBV6-2/TRBV6-3|.|.
TGTGCCAGCAGTTTTGGTTGGATGAACACTGAAGCTTTCTTT
CASSFGWMNTEAFF
>TRBJ1-2|TRBV9|.|few
TGTGCCAGCAGCGCCGGGGGTCTCTATGGCTACACCTTC
CASSAGGLYGYTF
>TRBJ2-1|TRBV7-6|.|.
TGTGCCAGCAGCTTAGCGGGGGGAACGTACAATGAGCAGTTCTTC
CASSLAGGTYNEQFF
>TRBJ1-1|TRBV11-2|.|many
TGTGCCAGCAGCCACAACTCCTTTGAAGCTTTCTTT
CASSHNSFEAFF
>TRBJ1-1|TRBV7-9|.|.
TGTGCCAGCAGCTTAGAAGGGGGGAGTGAAGCTTTCTTT
CASSLEGGSEAFF
>TRBJ1-5|TRBV15|.|few
TGTGCCACCAGCAGCGGAAGGGTGGCAGCTAATCAGCCCCAGCATTTT
CATSSGRVAANQPQHF
>TRBJ2-1|TRBV7-6|.|many
TGTGCCAGCAGTCGTTTGGGGGAGCAGTTCTTC
CASSRLGEQFF
>TRBJ2-3|TRBV29-1|.|many
TGCAGCGTTGTGGATTGGGACACCGACACAGATACGCAGTATTTT
CSVVDWDTDTDTQYF
>TRBJ2-1|TRBV4-1|.|many
TGCGCCAGCAGCCAGTCGACTCCCAATGAGCAGTTCTTC
CASSQSTPNEQFF
>TRBJ1-2|TRBV6-2/TRBV6-3|.|.
TGTGCCAGCAGTTTGCGAGGCTACACCTTC
CASSLRGYTF
>TRBJ1-2|TRBV6-2/TRBV6-3|.|few
TGTGCCAGCAGTTACGACAGCTTATCCGACTATGGCTACACCTTC
CASSYDSLSDYGYTF
>TRBJ2-1|TRBV7-9|.|few
TGTGCCAGCAGCTTAGCTGCAAGCGGGGAGCAGTTCTTC
CASSLAASGEQFF
>TRBJ2-5|TRBV6-5|TRBD1|few
TGTGCCAGCAGCCCCTCCATGAGGGGGCCGGAGACCCAGTACTTC
CASSPSMRGPETQYF
>TRBJ2-7|TRBV5-1|.|many
TGCGCCAGCAGCGGCGGGGAACTCATCTACGAGCAGTACTTC
CASSGGELIYEQYF
>TRBJ1-4|TRBV20-1|.|.
TGCAGTGCTAGAGGGTCCATTCGGGAGGAAAAACTGTTTTTT
CSARGSIREEKLFF
>TRBJ2-1|TRBV11-2|.|.
TGTGCCAGCAGCTTAGAGGTTGGCGATGAGCAGTTCTTC
CASSLEVGDEQFF
>TRBJ2-1|TRBV15|.|.
TGTGCCACCAGCAGGTTGATCGGAGGGGTGAATGAGCAGTTCTTC
CATSRLIGGVNEQFF
>TRBJ2-2|TRBV6-5|.|.
TGTGCCAGCAGTTACGGAGTAGCTTCCGGGCGTATGGACACCGGGGAGCTGTTTTTT
CASSYGVASGRMDTGELFF
>TRBJ2-7|TRBV7-2|.|few
TGTGCCAGCAGCCCGACGCTGGGGGCGATCAGATACGAGCAGTACTTC
CASSPTLGAIRYEQYF
>TRBJ1-1|TRBV7-3|.|.
TGTGCCAGCAGCCACGACAGGAGCACTGAAGCTTTCTTT
CASSHDRSTEAFF
>TRBJ2-1|TRBV29-1|.|few
TGCAGCGTCGGACGCGGCTCCTACAATGAGCAGTTCTTC
CSVGRGSYNEQFF
>TRBJ2-1|TRBV4-1|.|many
TGCGCCAGCAGCCCCACCAATGCCAATGAGCAGTTCTTC
CASSPTNANEQFF
>TRBJ2-7|TRBV7-9|TRBD2|.
TGTGCCAGCAGCTTTGGGATGGCGGGGGCGACTAGCGGGACTGTCTACGAGCAGTACTTC
CASSFGMAGATSGTVYEQYF
>TRBJ2-7|TRBV12-3/TRBV12-4|.|many
TGTGCCAGTAACCAGGGGATTGGCTACGAGCAGTACTTC
CASNQGIGYEQYF
>TRBJ1-4|TRBV7-9|.|.
TGTGCCAGCAGCTTGACAGGAGGGGCTAATGAAAAACTGTTTTTT
CASSLTGGANEKLFF
>TRBJ1-4|TRBV12-3/TRBV12-4|TRBD1|few
TGTGCCAGCAGCTTACAGGGGACGGATAATGAAAAACTGTTTTTT
CASSLQGTDNEKLFF
>TRBJ2-7|TRBV7-8|.|.
TGTGCCAGCAGCCACGGAGTCGCCTACGAGCAGTACTTC
CASSHGVAYEQYF
>TRBJ2-3|TRBV7-9|TRBD2|few
TGTGCCAGCAGCTTACTAGCGGGAGGGCCGAACACAGATACGCAGTATTTT
CASSLLAGGPNTDTQYF
>TRBJ2-1|TRBV19|TRBD2|few
TGTGCCAGTAGTTGGGCGCTAGCGGGATCTTACAATGAGCAGTTCTTC
CASSWALAGSYNEQFF
>TRBJ2-7|TRBV14|TRBD1|.
TGTGCCAGCAGTCCCGGGACAGGGATCGAGCAGTACTTC
CASSPGTGIEQYF
>TRBJ2-5|TRBV29-1|.|.
TGCAGCGTTGAAGGGGGGCATCTTCCAAAGACCCAGTACTTC
CSVEGGHLPKTQYF
>TRBJ2-3|TRBV20-1|.|.
TGCAGTGCCCTGGGGGGGGCCCAATCCCTTTACACAGATACGCAGTATTTT
CSALGGAQSLYTDTQYF
>TRBJ2-1|TRBV7-6|TRBD2|.
TGTGCCAGCAGCCCCAGGACTAGCGGGGGGAATGAGCAGTTCTTC
CASSPRTSGGNEQFF
>TRBJ2-1|TRBV25-1|.|.
TGTGCCAGCAGTGAAAGGGGGCGGGGCCCACCGGATGAGCAGTTCTTC
CASSERGRGPPDEQFF
>TRBJ2-1|TRBV6-5|TRBD2|many
TGTGCCAGCAGTTCCTGGACTAGCGGGGGGGCCGACAATGAGCAGTTCTTC
CASSSWTSGGADNEQFF
>TRBJ2-7|TRBV5-1|.|few
TGCGCCAGCAGCTTGTCCCTGGCAGGGGACGAGCAGTACTTC
CASSLSLAGDEQYF
>TRBJ2-5|TRBV12-3/TRBV12-4|.|few
TGTGCCAGCGGCCTAAGCCCGACAGGAGGGGAGACCCAGTACTTC
CASGLSPTGGETQYF
>TRBJ2-1|TRBV5-1|.|few
TGCGCCAGCAGCTTGCTCGGACCACTTCACAATGAGCAGTTCTTC
CASSLLGPLHNEQFF
>TRBJ2-7|TRBV5-6|.|.
TGTGCCAGCAGCCCACTCGAAGCAGGGGGGTACGAGCAGTACTTC
CASSPLEAGGYEQYF
>TRBJ2-4|TRBV24-1|TRBD2|.
TGTGCCACCAAGAGCGGGGATGACATTCAGTACTTC
CATKSGDDIQYF
>TRBJ2-1|TRBV7-8|TRBD2|many
TGTGCCAGCGGACTAGCGGGAGGTTATGAGCAGTTCTTC
CASGLAGGYEQFF
>TRBJ2-1|TRBV4-2|.|.
TGTGCCAGCAGCCAAGAATCGCAGGGTGATGAGCAGTTCTTC
CASSQESQGDEQFF
>TRBJ2-1|TRBV12-3/TRBV12-4|TRBD2|.
TGTGCCAGCACTAATGTAGCGGGGGCAGAGGGTGAGCAGTTCTTC
CASTNVAGAEGEQFF
>TRBJ2-5|TRBV5-1|.|.
TGCGCCAGCAGTCCCCTAGGGGTTCAAGAGACCCAGTACTTC
CASSPLGVQETQYF
>TRBJ1-2|TRBV15|TRBD1|.
TGTGCCACCAGCAGGGGACAGAGCTACTATGGCTACACCTTC
CATSRGQSYYGYTF
>TRBJ2-1|TRBV19|.|.
TGTGCCAGTAGTATAGAAGGAAGCGGCTACAATGAGCAGTTCTTC
CASSIEGSGYNEQFF
>TRBJ2-7|TRBV20-1|.|many
TGCAGTGCTAGAGGACCCAGGGGCTACGAGCAGTACTTC
CSARGPRGYEQYF
>TRBJ2-1|TRBV5-1|.|few
TGCGCCAGCAGCTTGGAAGGGGGAGTAAATGAGCAGTTCTTC
CASSLEGGVNEQFF